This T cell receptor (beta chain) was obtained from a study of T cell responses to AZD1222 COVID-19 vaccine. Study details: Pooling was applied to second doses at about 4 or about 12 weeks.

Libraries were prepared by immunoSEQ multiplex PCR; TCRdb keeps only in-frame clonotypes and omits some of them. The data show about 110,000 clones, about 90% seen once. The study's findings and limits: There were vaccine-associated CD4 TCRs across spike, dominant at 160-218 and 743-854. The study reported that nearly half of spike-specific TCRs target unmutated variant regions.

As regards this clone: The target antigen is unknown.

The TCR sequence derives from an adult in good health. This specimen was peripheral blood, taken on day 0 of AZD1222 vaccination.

In nucleotides, the CDR3 is TGTGCCAGCAGCCAAAGGGAGGGATACCAGCCCCAGCATTTT. Protein: CASSQREGYQPQHF. The genes are TRBV14 and TRBJ1-5, with unresolved D. CDR3 length: 14 residues. The V end was cut by 2 bases, the J end by 7 bases, with 12 bases between. Germline CDR1 is SGHDN and CDR2 is FVKESK.